This T cell receptor beta chain derives from a study of CD4 T cells in relation to SARS-CoV-2 and coronaviruses. The study's findings and limits: Samples before the pandemic and after infection were not matched within any donor.

The CDR3 sequence is 14 residues long. Unmatched junction bases numbered 5, after V lost 5 bases and J lost 5 bases. The V gene's germline CDR1 is KGHSH and CDR2 LQKENI. Of note for this clone: What it binds is unknown.

Generated by immunoSEQ multiplex PCR, the TCRdb table keeps only in-frame clones and is missing some. This table has around 30,000 clones, around three quarters appearing once. Sequencing was done on a sample of memory CD4+ T cells from PBMCs, cultured in vitro. This chain links TRBV18 with TRBJ1-5; the match to TRBD1 covers 8 bases. This clonotype originated in an adult with COVID-19. Here the CDR3 DNA reads TGTGCCAGCTCAAGCCAGGGGGCCCATCAGCCCCAGCATTTT. The encoded protein is CASSSQGAHQPQHF.